Below are 13 T cell receptor beta chains sequenced from a single sample in a study of blood T cell repertoires in COVID-19. Method: immunoSEQ multiplex PCR; TCRdb's copy keeps in-frame clones and lacks some. Of over 150,000 clones detected, 85% to 90% appear once; the ten largest clones hold 2.5% to 3.5%. The sequencing input was peripheral blood. The origin of the receptors is a man between 35 and 55 years old with active or convalescent COVID-19.

The chain recombines TRBV28 with TRBJ1-6, with 8 bases matching TRBD1. Germline loops: CDR1 MDHEN, CDR2 SYDVKM. The ends lost 7 bases at V and 5 bases at J; junction bases unmatched: 4. The CDR3 has 14 residues. This CDR3 reads CASKADRDNSPLHF. Written as DNA, the CDR3 is TGTGCCAGCAAGGCGGACAGGGATAATTCACCCCTCCACTTT.

This sequence joins TRBV4-3 and TRBJ1-2; no clear D gene. This CDR3 has 16 residues. Germline CDR1 reads LGHNA; CDR2 reads YSLEER. V lost 6 bases, J lost 3 bases, and 20 bases lay in between. In nucleotides, the CDR3 is TGCGCCAGCAGGCAGCTAGCCGACCGGGAGGACTATGGCTACACCTTC. Its translation: CASRQLADREDYGYTF.

The V call is TRBV3-1 (or the pseudogene TRBV3-2), the J call TRBJ1-1; tentative D call: TRBD1 (5 bases). The length of the CDR3 is 13 residues. The V gene lost 1 base and the J gene lost 6 bases, with 9 bases spanning the gap. Germline V gives CDR1 LGHDT, CDR2 YNNKEL (reference sequence). CDR3 nucleotides: TGTGCCAGCAGCCAAGGTGAAGGGGCTGAAGCTTTCTTT. Amino acids: CASSQGEGAEAFF.

This sequence joins TRBV6-5 and TRBJ1-5, with D possibly matching TRBD1 (6 bases). This CDR3 region has 13 residues. Trimming removed 5 bases from V and 4 bases from J, with 9 bases in between. Germline V gene sequence: CDR1 MNHEY, CDR2 SVGAGI. The CDR3 nucleotides are TGTGCCAGCAGTCGGACAGTAAATCAGCCCCAGCATTTT. It specifies CASSRTVNQPQHF.

The chain links TRBV11-2 to TRBJ2-5; D gene unclear. Per germline, CDR1 SGHAT and CDR2 FQNNGV. The V end lost 1 base, the J end lost 1 base, and 7 bases lay between the germline ends. This CDR3 spans 14 amino acids. The CDR3 is CASSLVAVQETQYF. CDR3 nucleotides: TGTGCCAGCAGCTTAGTGGCAGTCCAAGAGACCCAGTACTTC. Full variable domain (remainder filled in from reference TRBV11-2 and TRBJ2-5): EAGVAQSPRYKIIEKRQSVAFWCNPISGHATLYWYQQILGQGPKLLIQFQNNGVVDDSQLPKDRFSAERLKGVDSTLKIQPAKLEDSAVYLCASSLVAVQETQYFGPGTRLLVL.

This clone was picked up one time. The chain links TRBV6-6 to TRBJ1-5; D remains ambiguous. The CDR3 is made up of 13 amino acids. The germline V gene encodes CDR1 MNHNY and CDR2 SVGAGI (reference sequence). Trimming left V 9 bases short and J 9 bases short, with 18 bases between. The CDR3 nucleotides read TGTGCCAGTCGACTTACCTCGGATAGGCCCCAGCATTTT. The encoded protein is CASRLTSDRPQHF.

The chain is built from TRBV10-3 and TRBJ1-1; D is perhaps TRBD1 (5 bases). V was pared by 0 bases and J by 4 bases, with 15 bases between. Germline loops: CDR1 ENHRY, CDR2 SYGVKD. The CDR3 contains 16 residues. The chain's CDR3 is CAISESQRSRVTEAFF. The CDR3 DNA reads TGTGCCATCAGTGAGTCACAAAGAAGCAGGGTCACTGAAGCTTTCTTT.

The V call is TRBV28, the J call TRBJ1-5; tentative D call: TRBD1 (5 bases). V shed 2 bases and J shed 0 bases, with 11 bases lying between them. The CDR3 length is 16 residues. Germline CDR1 MDHEN, CDR2 SYDVKM. CDR3 DNA sequence: TGTGCCAGCAGTTTAGTGGGGGGTGATAGCAATCAGCCCCAGCATTTT. The encoded protein is CASSLVGGDSNQPQHF. The full variable domain, in which reference TRBV28 and TRBJ1-5 provide the parts outside the CDR3, is DVKVTQSSRYLVKRTGEKVFLECVQDMDHENMFWYRQDPGLGLRLIYFSYDVKMKEKGDIPEGYSVSREKKERFSLILESASTNQTSMYLCASSLVGGDSNQPQHFGDGTRLSIL.

This clone appeared a single time. This chain uses TRBV20-1 with TRBJ1-2; tentatively, D is TRBD1 (5 bases). V lost 6 bases to trimming and J lost 8 bases, with 13 bases between them. The V gene's germline CDR1 is DFQATT and CDR2 SNEGSKA (reference sequence). The CDR3 covers 11 residues. CDR3 sequence (DNA): TGCAGTGCAAACCGGAGGGACGGCTACACCTTC. It yields the protein CSANRRDGYTF.

Only one count was recorded for this clone. As DNA, the CDR3 is TGTGCCAGCAGTGAAGGACTAGCGGGTTCGGTCGCAGATACGCAGTATTTT. It codes for CASSEGLAGSVADTQYF. The genes are TRBV4-2 and TRBJ2-3; 11 positions agree with TRBD2. The CDR3 totals 17 residues. Germline V gene lookup returns CDR1 LGHNA and CDR2 YNFKEQ. The trim removed 6 bases at V and 4 bases at J, leaving 12 bases unmatched.

This chain's CDR3 is CASSQEGGSLYEQYF. CDR3 nucleotides: TGCGCCAGCAGCCAAGAGGGAGGCAGCCTCTACGAGCAGTACTTC. V is TRBV4-3 and J is TRBJ2-7, with TRBD2 as a possible D gene (6 bases). The CDR3 is 15 residues long. V was pared by 0 bases and J by 3 bases, with 12 bases between. CDR1 and CDR2 from the germline V gene are LGHNA and YSLEER.

This rearrangement joins TRBV19 to TRBJ2-1; 8 nucleotides agree with TRBD2. This CDR3 spans 18 amino acids. Germline loops: CDR1 LNHDA, CDR2 SQIVND (reference sequence). With 3 bases clipped from V and 0 bases from J, the junction kept 10 bases outside the gene matches. The CDR3 sequence is CASSIPLSAGGSYNEQFF. The CDR3 DNA is TGTGCCAGTAGTATCCCGTTATCGGCGGGGGGCTCCTACAATGAGCAGTTCTTC.

The V and J genes are TRBV3-1 (or the pseudogene TRBV3-2) and TRBJ2-5, with a possible D match to TRBD2 (5 bases). Germline CDR1 and CDR2: LGHDT and YNNKEL (reference sequence). The CDR3 contains 13 residues. The V end was cut by 4 bases, the J end by 10 bases, with 16 bases between. The CDR3 nucleotides read TGTGCCAGCAGCCGTTCAGTCGGGATGAACCAGTACTTC. This codes for CASSRSVGMNQYF.